This TCR beta chain was captured in a study of T-cell reconstitution after alpha-beta-depleted transplantation in children. Study outcomes and limitations: Expanded clones from the graft, numbering several hundred, reportedly supplied alpha-beta T cells about two months after transplant. Day-60 TCRbeta diversity that was high in some patients was derived from surviving recipient T cells and thymic progenitors. Counts and diversity of T cells one year after transplant came mostly from newly produced T cells.

Construction of the TCRbeta library involved unique molecular identifiers. Via MiXCR, TCRdb re-called the PCR reads, giving one row per CDR3 protein. The sample yields around 270,000 distinct CDR3 sequences, approximately 7.3% seen once. V was cut by 1 base and J by 5 bases, with 14 bases left in between. CDR3 size: 15 residues. Per the germline V gene, CDR1 is LNHDA and CDR2 is SQIVND (reference sequence). Note on this clonotype: What it binds is unknown.

The sequencing here drew on peripheral blood, taken 360 days after TCRalphabeta/CD19-depleted stem cell transplant. The V gene is TRBV19, the J gene TRBJ2-5; perhaps TRBD1 as D (5 bases). The sequence derives from a female patient under 10 years old who had a stem cell transplant for Fanconi anemia, so the T cells may come from the graft donor. The CDR3 reads CASSIAKGSGETQYF. CDR3 DNA sequence: TGTGCCAGTAGTATAGCGAAGGGGTCAGGCGAGACCCAGTACTTC.